This T cell receptor (beta chain) stems from a study of blood T cell repertoires in COVID-19 (dated by TCRdb to the early 2020s). Regarding the study in general: Samples from collaborators originated in the United States, Italy and Spain and spanned both the acute and convalescent phases of COVID-19. The material from the prospective study consisted of cDNA or gDNA derived from T cells, B-cell-depleted T cells, or PBMCs. Subjects who had been exposed to COVID-19, were actively infected with it, or had recovered from it provided the deeply sampled blood TCRbeta repertoires that made up the dataset. The repertoires were made available in a free public database intended to serve as a resource for research on the immune response to SARS-CoV-2. The samples were drawn from two sources: the first 160 participants of the ongoing ImmuneRACE study, and 1,000 to 1,500 subjects contributed by 6 global collaborators. The sample metadata nearly always contained a de-identified subject ID, COVID-19 status, age in years and sex. HLA class I and class II types, where available, came from metadata supplied by the sample provider rather than from assay-based typing.

TCRbeta CDR3 regions were amplified from genomic DNA using the immunoSEQ Assay, a bias-controlled multiplex PCR. The original methods were these. Nucleated cell counts per sample were estimated from amplification of reference gene primers within the assay. To quantify the absolute abundance of each unique TCRbeta CDR3 rearrangement, sequence reads were collapsed and filtered. Productive Simpson clonality was computed per sample as the square root of Simpson's diversity index over productive rearrangements. TCRdb stores this immuneACCESS table with in-frame sequences only. Part of the clones is absent; in the studies checked, under half of the shortfall reflects unresolved V genes, and no reason is known for the rest. V, J and clone size reflect that table, while D and trimming were determined from the DNA. Here the sample has about 120,000 clones; around 89% occur a single time. The top ten clonotypes cover over 15% of the sample.

The collaborating institutions used their own protocols to collect whole blood in K2EDTA tubes. For TCRbeta analysis, collaborator samples were shipped as frozen whole blood, as isolated PBMCs, or as DNA extracted from either sample type. The CDR1 and CDR2 encoded by the germline V gene (reference sequence) are MNHNY and SVGAGI. The cysteine opens and the phenylalanine closes a CDR3 of 11 amino acids. Only the CDR3 part of the read is kept: 33 bases, read in frame from the first base. The junction carries 4 bases between V and J, which are trimmed by 6 bases and 4 bases respectively. Remarks on this clone: Its binding antigen is unknown. No base quality values were provided; no much bigger clone lies one nucleotide off.

On the study overall, not on this receptor specifically: The quantity of clinical and demographic metadata differed by source and by participant and was supplied without curation.

The rearranged segments are TRBV6-6 and TRBJ2-1; a confident D gene designation cannot be given. This TCR was recovered from a human donor with acute or convalescent COVID-19. The donor label of this sample is uncertain. Sequenced material: peripheral blood. Here is the DNA: TGTGCCAGCAGGAGTTACAATGAGCAGTTCTTC. Its protein is CASRSYNEQFF.